These 30 T cell receptor beta chains were sequenced from one sample in a study of T cell repertoires in aging, cancer and after chemotherapy. Peripheral blood genomic DNA, not sorted cells or RNA, was the template. TRB rearrangements spanning V, D and J were amplified using mixed TRB-A/B primers. TCRdb reprocessed the multiplex PCR reads with MiXCR, giving one entry per CDR3 protein. The sample gives approximately 3,000 distinct CDR3 sequences, less than 35% of which show up once; about 9.3% is in the top ten. Sequencing was performed on blood. The receptors were gathered from a human donor with a solid tumor.

The chain uses TRBV7-2 and TRBJ2-1; TRBD2 aligns across 11 bases. The germline V gene encodes CDR1 SGHTA and CDR2 FQGNSA. This CDR3 is built from 15 residues. V shed 6 bases and J 7 bases; nucleotides not matched to a gene: 8. As DNA, the CDR3 is TGTGCCAGCAGGTCCGTAGCGGGAGGGTTTAATGAGCAGTTCTTC. This translates into CASRSVAGGFNEQFF.

This clonotype is judged large. The gene calls are TRBV6-5 and TRBJ2-7, with D hard to call. V shed 0 bases and J shed 2 bases, with 14 bases lying between them. The CDR3 totals 16 residues. Germline V CDR1 and CDR2: MNHEY, SVGAGI. The DNA for the CDR3 is TGTGCCAGCAGTTACTCGCAGACATTCTCAGCCTACGAGCAGTACTTC. This sequence encodes CASSYSQTFSAYEQYF.

This clonotype was seen more than once but under ten times. The chain employs TRBV20-1 and TRBJ2-7; tentatively, D is TRBD2 (6 bases). This CDR3 comprises 14 residues. The germline gives CDR1 DFQATT, CDR2 SNEGSKA (reference sequence). V was pared by 1 base and J by 1 base, with 11 bases between. DNA of the CDR3: TGCAGTGCTAGAGTCGGCGGGGATTCCTACGAGCAGTACTTC. Amino acid sequence: CSARVGGDSYEQYF.

Comments on this clonotype: A much larger clone sits a single nucleotide away, making a read error possible. The J gene is TRBJ1-2, the V gene TRBV29-1, with unresolved D. Trimming pared 4 bases from V and 4 bases from J, leaving 13 bases between. CDR1 and CDR2 (germline): SQVTM, ANQGSEA. This CDR3 has 13 residues. Here the CDR3 DNA reads TGCAGCGTTGTGTTAAGTCTTATCTATGGCTACACCTTC. It encodes CSVVLSLIYGYTF.

This clonotype occurred a few times. This chain connects TRBV6-2 or TRBV6-3 to TRBJ2-7; TRBD1 matches 10 bases. Germline loops: CDR1 MNHEY, CDR2 SVGEGT. V shed 4 bases, J shed 3 bases, and the junction held 9 bases outside the gene matches. This CDR3 contains 16 residues. CDR3 nucleotide sequence: TGTGCCAGCAGTTGCCTGACAGGGGGCTGTGTCTACGAGCAGTACTTC. It codes for CASSCLTGGCVYEQYF.

The V call is TRBV7-2, the J call TRBJ1-2; 8 bases map to TRBD1. Germline V gene data show CDR1 as SGHTA and CDR2 as FQGNSA. CDR3 length equals 15 residues. Germline trimming cut 0 bases from V and 8 bases from J; bases unmatched to any gene: 8. In DNA form, the CDR3 reads TGTGCCAGCAGCTTAGCTCTGCCAGGGACAGGAGGCTACACCTTC. It codes for CASSLALPGTGGYTF.

This chain joins TRBV12-3 or TRBV12-4 and TRBJ1-1; TRBD1 is a possible D gene (5 bases). The CDR3 totals 14 residues. Trimming took off 5 bases at V and 1 base at J, with 11 bases between the two ends. The CDR3 region is CASSPTGGNTEAFF. In DNA form, the CDR3 reads TGTGCCAGCAGTCCCACCGGGGGGAACACTGAAGCTTTCTTT.

This clonotype was counted between two and nine times. This chain joins TRBV20-1 and TRBJ2-7, with a possible D match to TRBD2 (5 bases). This CDR3 has 12 residues. The germline gives CDR1 DFQATT, CDR2 SNEGSKA (reference sequence). Trimming removed 4 bases from V and 1 base from J, with 8 bases in between. CDR3 protein: CSANGESYEQYF. CDR3 DNA sequence: TGCAGTGCTAACGGGGAATCCTACGAGCAGTACTTC.

This clonotype was detected a few times. The chain recombines TRBV6-1 with TRBJ2-1, with TRBD2 as a possible D gene (5 bases). The CDR3 extends over 15 amino acids. CDR1 and CDR2 from the germline V gene are MNHNS and SASEGT. Trimming took 6 bases from V and 5 from J, leaving 17 bases between them. The CDR3 is CASRLYGGSNNEQFF. As DNA, the CDR3 is TGTGCCAGCAGACTCTATGGTGGGAGCAACAATGAGCAGTTCTTC.

In this sample, this clonotype turned up a few times. The chain couples TRBV6-2 or TRBV6-3 to TRBJ2-5; TRBD1 aligns across 7 bases. The CDR3 contains 18 residues. The V gene's germline CDR1 is MNHEY and CDR2 SVGEGT. After removal of 2 bases from V and 2 bases from J, the junction contained 14 bases not matched to a gene. This chain's CDR3 is CASSYGNTRGRWQETQYF. CDR3 bases: TGTGCCAGCAGTTACGGGAACACGAGGGGGCGATGGCAAGAGACCCAGTACTTC.

This clonotype was recorded once. The chain links TRBV19 to TRBJ2-7; D possibly uses TRBD1 or TRBD2 (6 bases each). This CDR3 is 15 amino acids long. The V gene lost 10 bases and the J gene lost 0 bases, with 19 bases spanning the gap. The germline V gene has CDR1 LNHDA and CDR2 SQIVND (reference sequence). CDR3 sequence: CAISSGAGTSYEQYF. CDR3 nucleotides: TGTGCCATTTCCTCGGGGGCAGGGACCTCCTACGAGCAGTACTTC.

The genes are TRBV20-1 and TRBJ2-5; perhaps TRBD2 as D (7 bases). Trimming pared 6 bases from V and 5 bases from J, leaving 19 bases between. The CDR3 has 14 residues. Germline V gives CDR1 DFQATT, CDR2 SNEGSKA (reference sequence). The CDR3 bases are TGCAGTGCCCGTGAGGGGGGGGCCAGGGAGACCCAGTACTTC. Translating it yields CSAREGGARETQYF.

This clonotype was observed a handful of times. This chain links TRBV6-5 with TRBJ1-6; D is ambiguous. The CDR3 is 11 residues long. CDR1 is MNHEY, CDR2 SVGAGI, per germline. The V end lost 6 bases, the J end lost 13 bases, and 10 bases lay between the germline ends. CDR3 nucleotide sequence: TGTGCCAGCAGCCCCTCAGTTCCCCTCCACTTT. Its protein is CASSPSVPLHF.

Notes on this clonotype: A junction boundary mismatches the germline segment, possibly from a read error. The rearrangement links TRBV12-3 or TRBV12-4 to TRBJ1-2, with TRBD1 matching 7 bases. The CDR3 covers 14 residues. CDR3 amino acids: CASNLLRQGGGYTF. In DNA form, the CDR3 reads TGTGCCAGCAATTTACTTAGACAGGGCGGCGGCTACACCTTC.

CDR3 region: CASSLGGEQYF. In DNA, the CDR3 is TGTGCCAGCAGTTTAGGTGGGGAGCAGTACTTC. The chain uses TRBV12-3 or TRBV12-4 and TRBJ2-7; no reliable D call. With 1 base removed from V and 7 bases from J, the gap between germline ends came to 5 bases. CDR3 length equals 11 residues.

This clonotype appeared a few times. The chain combines TRBV24-1 with TRBJ1-5; D call uncertain. CDR1 is KGHDR, CDR2 SFDVKD, per germline. V was trimmed by 5 bases and J by 5 bases, leaving 9 bases between them. The CDR3 is 13 residues long. Written as DNA, the CDR3 is TGTGCCACCAGTGGTGGATTCGATCAGCCCCAGCATTTT. Translated, it gives CATSGGFDQPQHF.

The chain is built from TRBV5-6 and TRBJ2-5; D is possibly TRBD1 or TRBD2 (5 bases each). Deletions cut 4 bases from V and 2 bases from J, with 12 bases between. The CDR3 length is 14 residues. The germline V gene has CDR1 SGHDT and CDR2 YYEEEE. The CDR3 nucleotides are TGTGCCAGCAGCCACCAGGGAGTGCAAGAGACCCAGTACTTC. Protein product: CASSHQGVQETQYF.

This clonotype was seen only a few times. The genes are TRBV5-6 and TRBJ1-2; maybe TRBD1 (5 bases). In germline, CDR1 is SGHDT, CDR2 YYEEEE. The V gene lost 3 bases and the J gene lost 4 bases, with 10 bases spanning the gap. The CDR3 runs 13 residues. The CDR3 sequence: CASSYGDFYGYTF. The CDR3 nucleotides read TGTGCCAGCAGCTACGGGGACTTCTATGGCTACACCTTC. Full variable domain (outside the CDR3, taken from reference TRBV5-6 and TRBJ1-2): DAGVTQSPTHLIKTRGQQVTLRCSPKSGHDTVSWYQQALGQGPQFIFQYYEEEERQRGNFPDRFSGHQFPNYSSELNVNALLLGDSALYLCASSYGDFYGYTFGSGTRLTVV.

Sample share makes this clonotype large. This chain joins TRBV6-5 and TRBJ1-2, with 8 bases fitting TRBD1. Losses at the gene ends were 2 bases for V and 10 bases for J; bases not matched to a gene: 6. From germline, CDR1 is MNHEY and CDR2 SVGAGI. The CDR3 consists of 13 residues. The CDR3 bases are TGTGCCAGCAGTTACACTGGACAGGGACCCTACACCTTC. Its translation: CASSYTGQGPYTF.

The sample holds a few counts of this clonotype. The CDR3 sequence: CASRRTSGGNNEQFF. CDR3 sequence (DNA): TGTGCCAGTAGACGGACTAGCGGGGGGAACAATGAGCAGTTCTTC. V usage is TRBV19 and J usage is TRBJ2-1, with 14 bases matching TRBD2. Looked up from germline, CDR1 is LNHDA and CDR2 is SQIVND (reference sequence). The J segment lost 5 bases and the V segment lost 6 bases, leaving 3 bases of the junction unmatched. The CDR3 is 15 residues long.

The chain recombines TRBV5-6 with TRBJ2-1; the match to TRBD1 covers 9 bases. This CDR3 comprises 15 residues. Germline lookup yields CDR1 SGHDT and CDR2 YYEEEE. The V and J ends lost 4 bases and 8 bases, in that order; junction bases with no gene match: 10. For the CDR3, the DNA is TGTGCCAGCAGCCGCCAGGGACAGGGAAGGTATGAGCAGTTCTTC. The encoded protein is CASSRQGQGRYEQFF.

The rearrangement joins TRBV27 to TRBJ1-5; TRBD1 matches at 10 bases. The end of the DNA is better explained by TRBJ2-3, so the J call may be wrong. Germline V gene data show CDR1 as MNHEY and CDR2 as SMNVEV (reference sequence). The length of the CDR3 is 16 residues. Here the CDR3 DNA reads TGTGCCAGCAGTCCACGTACGACAGGGGGCGGTCAGCCCCAGTATTTT. This gives the protein CASSPRTTGGGQPQYF.

The table lists this clonotype with a few counts. This sequence joins TRBV18 and TRBJ2-2, with D unclear. This CDR3 region has 13 residues. CDR1 KGHSH and CDR2 LQKENI come from the germline V gene. V lost 2 bases to trimming and J lost 7 bases, with 8 bases between them. CDR3 sequence reads: CASSPLPGGELFF. The DNA of the CDR3 is TGTGCCAGCTCACCATTGCCAGGCGGGGAGCTGTTTTTT.

The chain recombines TRBV19 with TRBJ2-1; 12 positions agree with TRBD2. V shed 3 bases and J 0 bases; nucleotides not matched to a gene: 9. This CDR3 spans 19 amino acids. Germline lookup yields CDR1 LNHDA and CDR2 SQIVND (reference sequence). CDR3 sequence reads: CASSISASGGVSSYNEQFF. The DNA for the CDR3 is TGTGCCAGTAGTATTTCGGCTAGCGGGGGGGTTAGCTCCTACAATGAGCAGTTCTTC. The whole variable domain, filled in from reference TRBV19 and TRBJ2-1, reads DGGITQSPKYLFRKEGQNVTLSCEQNLNHDAMYWYRQDPGQGLRLIYYSQIVNDFQKGDIAEGYSVSREKKESFPLTVTSAQKNPTAFYLCASSISASGGVSSYNEQFFGPGTRLTVL.

The CDR3 DNA reads TGCAGTGCTAGCAACGTTTACAATGAGCAGTTCTTC. It specifies CSASNVYNEQFF. The chain combines TRBV20-1 with TRBJ2-1; D call uncertain. The CDR3 has 12 amino acids. Germline values: CDR1 DFQATT, CDR2 SNEGSKA (reference sequence). Trimming cost V 3 bases and J 4 bases, with 7 bases left between them.

This clonotype was recorded once. The chain couples TRBV7-2 to TRBJ2-7, with TRBD1 matching 7 bases. This CDR3 spans 15 amino acids. V lost 3 bases and J lost 4; bases outside the gene matches: 9. Germline values: CDR1 SGHTA, CDR2 FQGNSA. CDR3 nucleotides: TGTGCCAGCAGCTTCGACTCGGGACAGCCGTACGAGCAGTACTTC. Translated: CASSFDSGQPYEQYF.

The chain recombines TRBV12-3 or TRBV12-4 with TRBJ2-1, with 12 bases fitting TRBD2. The CDR3 spans 15 residues. After removal of 5 bases from V and 3 bases from J, the junction contained 2 bases not matched to a gene. The CDR3 sequence is CASSLTSGGYNEQFF. Written as DNA, the CDR3 is TGTGCCAGCAGTCTGACTAGCGGGGGCTACAATGAGCAGTTCTTC.

The genes are TRBV19 and TRBJ2-7; no reliable D call. Between the trimmed V and J ends, which lost 8 bases and 0 bases, there was a span of 14 bases. Per germline, CDR1 LNHDA and CDR2 SQIVND (reference sequence). The CDR3 runs 14 residues. The CDR3 region is CASALSAYSYEQYF. For the CDR3, the DNA is TGTGCCAGTGCCCTCAGCGCCTACTCCTACGAGCAGTACTTC.

The gene calls are TRBV6-1 and TRBJ2-7, with D possibly being TRBD1 (5 bases). The V end was cut by 4 bases, the J end by 0 bases, with 13 bases between. Germline CDR1 is MNHNS and CDR2 is SASEGT. The CDR3 has 15 amino acids. In DNA, the CDR3 is TGTGCCAGCAGTGGACAGCGCCCCAGCTCCTACGAGCAGTACTTC. Translation: CASSGQRPSSYEQYF.

The sample holds one count of this clonotype. A single base separates this from a much larger clone, so it may be a read error. The chain is built from TRBV5-6 and TRBJ2-5, with 7 nucleotides matching TRBD1. V was pared by 0 bases and J by 0 bases, with 8 bases of the junction left unmatched. This CDR3 contains 17 residues. Germline assignment: CDR1 SGHDT and CDR2 YYEEEE. CDR3 DNA sequence: TGTGCCAGCAGCTTGGCTAGGACAGGAGCGTACCAAGAGACCCAGTACTTC. It codes for CASSLARTGAYQETQYF.